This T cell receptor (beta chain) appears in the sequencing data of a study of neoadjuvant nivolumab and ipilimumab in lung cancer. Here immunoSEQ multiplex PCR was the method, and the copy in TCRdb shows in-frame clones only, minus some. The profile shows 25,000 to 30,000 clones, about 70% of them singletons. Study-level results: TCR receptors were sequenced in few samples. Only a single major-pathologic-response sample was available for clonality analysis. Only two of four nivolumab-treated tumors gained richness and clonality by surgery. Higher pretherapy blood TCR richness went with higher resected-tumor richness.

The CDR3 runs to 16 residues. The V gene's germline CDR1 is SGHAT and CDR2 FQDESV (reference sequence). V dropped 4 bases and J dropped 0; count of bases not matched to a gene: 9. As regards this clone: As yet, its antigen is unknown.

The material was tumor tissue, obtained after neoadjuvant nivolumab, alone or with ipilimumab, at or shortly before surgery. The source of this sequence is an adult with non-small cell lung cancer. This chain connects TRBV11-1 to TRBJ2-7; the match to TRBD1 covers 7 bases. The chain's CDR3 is CASSSKPGQISYEQYF. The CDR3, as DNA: TGTGCCAGCAGCTCGAAGCCGGGACAGATCTCCTACGAGCAGTACTTC.